One sample yielded the 12 T cell receptor beta chains listed below, sequenced in a study of regulatory T cells in long-lasting Graves disease. The sample's time point: newly diagnosed GD, antithyroid drugs for less than 3 months. The TCR library was made from RNA that had been extracted from PBMCs in TRIzol. CDR3 regions were amplified by Arm-PCR using iRepertoire HTBI primers to build TCR beta libraries. One entry per CDR3 protein results from TCRdb running MiXCR on the multiplex PCR reads. Among 450,000 to 700,000 distinct CDR3 sequences listed, roughly 14% were seen once. The data also belong to a second study, concerning T cells in Graves' hyperthyroidism and ophthalmopathy.

Sequencing used peripheral blood mononuclear cells (PBMCs), obtained at new diagnosis, from a patient treated with antithyroid drugs. These receptors all come from a man aged 30 to 45 with Graves disease.

In this sample, this clonotype turned up many times. The chain is built from TRBV24-1 and TRBJ2-6; D is undetermined. CDR3 size: 16 residues. Trimming shortened V by 4 bases and J by 2 bases, and 11 bases separated the two germline ends. The V gene's germline CDR1 is KGHDR and CDR2 SFDVKD. CDR3 DNA: TGTGCCACCAGTGAGAAGAAGAGTCCTGGGGCCAACGTCCTGACTTTC. This translates into CATSEKKSPGANVLTF.

This clonotype has at least ten counts. The chain joins TRBV27 to TRBJ1-2; 9 bases are a match to TRBD1. Germline V gene data show CDR1 as MNHEY and CDR2 as SMNVEV (reference sequence). This CDR3 region has 15 residues. V dropped 6 bases and J dropped 5; count of bases not matched to a gene: 10. The CDR3 bases are TGTGCCAGCAGCCGAACCCTAGACAGGGGGTATGGCTACACCTTC. As protein: CASSRTLDRGYGYTF.

Turning to this clonotype: A much larger clone differs by one base, so this may be a read error. This chain links TRBV7-3 with TRBJ1-4; 7 bases map to TRBD1. The V gene's germline CDR1 is SGHTA and CDR2 FQGTGA. The CDR3 is 15 residues long. CDR3 nucleotide sequence: TGTGCCAGCAGCCTAACCGGGACAGCTAATGAAGAACTGTTTTTT. Amino acid sequence: CASSLTGTANEELFF.

This clonotype was counted only a few times. The V gene is TRBV25-1, the J gene TRBJ2-1; no firm D call. This CDR3 has 13 amino acids. Per germline, CDR1 MGHDK and CDR2 SYGVNS. Trimming removed 4 bases from V and 10 bases from J, with 14 bases in between. CDR3 protein: CASSGDPPLEQFF. CDR3 nucleotides: TGTGCCAGCAGTGGCGACCCCCCCCTCGAGCAGTTCTTC.

This clonotype appeared many times. The rearrangement joins TRBV5-1 to TRBJ2-7, with D perhaps TRBD1 (5 bases). V was trimmed by 0 bases and J by 5 bases, leaving 6 bases between them. Germline CDR1 reads SGHRS; CDR2 reads YFSETQ. This CDR3 is built from 12 residues. Here the CDR3 DNA reads TGCGCCAGCAGCTTGGGGGGCCACGAGCAGTACTTC. Translation: CASSLGGHEQYF. The full variable domain, in which reference TRBV5-1 and TRBJ2-7 provide the parts outside the CDR3, is KAGVTQTPRYLIKTRGQQVTLSCSPISGHRSVSWYQQTPGQGLQFLFEYFSETQRNKGNFPGRFSGRQFSNSRSEMNVSTLELGDSALYLCASSLGGHEQYFGPGTRLTVT.

The V gene is TRBV24-1, the J gene TRBJ1-1; 9 bases fit TRBD1. Germline lookup yields CDR1 KGHDR and CDR2 SFDVKD. V was pared by 6 bases and J by 1 base, with 2 bases of the junction left unmatched. The CDR3 covers 14 residues. CDR3 sequence reads: CATSRGQGNTEAFF. In DNA form, the CDR3 reads TGTGCCACCAGTCGGGGACAGGGGAACACTGAAGCTTTCTTT.

This clonotype was recorded at least ten times. This sequence joins TRBV6-1 and TRBJ1-5, with 9 bases lining up with TRBD1. The CDR3 loop spans 17 amino acids. Per germline, CDR1 MNHNS and CDR2 SASEGT. V shed 6 bases, J shed 0 bases, and the junction held 9 bases outside the gene matches. The CDR3, as DNA: TGTGCCAGCAGAGGGGGACAGGGAATGTTTAGCAATCAGCCCCAGCATTTT. The encoded protein is CASRGGQGMFSNQPQHF.

The CDR3 is CASSLGAAVQYF. The CDR3, as DNA: TGCGCCAGCAGCTTAGGGGCCGCGGTCCAGTATTTT. The rearrangement links TRBV4-1 to TRBJ2-3; TRBD1 is a possible D gene (5 bases). The germline CDR1 and CDR2 sequences are MGHRA and YSYEKL. Trimming left V 5 bases short and J 12 bases short, with 15 bases between. This CDR3 is built from 12 residues.

This clonotype was observed at least ten times. The chain uses TRBV3-1 and TRBJ1-2; TRBD1 matches at 7 bases. The CDR3 spans 14 residues. The trim removed 6 bases at V and 3 bases at J, leaving 7 bases unmatched. CDR1 is LGHDT, CDR2 YNNKEL, per germline (reference sequence). The CDR3 nucleotides are TGTGCCAGCAGAGACTCCGGGACAGACTATGGCTACACCTTC. Amino acids: CASRDSGTDYGYTF. The full variable domain, with the rest looked up from reference TRBV3-1 and TRBJ1-2, is DTAVSQTPKYLVTQMGNDKSIKCEQNLGHDTMYWYKQDSKKFLKIMFSYNNKELIINETVPNRFSPKSPDKAHLNLHINSLELGDSAVYFCASRDSGTDYGYTFGSGTRLTVV.

This clonotype came up many times. The gene calls are TRBV28 and TRBJ2-7; D is perhaps TRBD1 or TRBD2 (5 bases each). The CDR3 length is 14 residues. Germline V lookup: CDR1 MDHEN, CDR2 SYDVKM. Trimming took 4 bases from V and 3 from J, leaving 13 bases between them. In DNA form, the CDR3 reads TGTGCCAGCAGTTCTCCGGGACCACTCTACGAGCAGTACTTC. It yields the protein CASSSPGPLYEQYF.

There are many counts of this clonotype. One end of the junction varies from germline; a read error may be responsible. This sequence joins TRBV12-3 or TRBV12-4 and TRBJ2-1; D remains unclear. The assigned J gene may be wrong: the sequence end matches TRBJ2-5 better. This CDR3 comprises 12 residues. The CDR3 reads CASTSTREAQYF. CDR3 sequence (DNA): TGTGCCAGCACCTCGACCCGAGAGGCCCAGTACTTC.

A word on this clonotype: A much larger clone differs from this one at a single base, so this may be a read error. The chain carries TRBV15 and TRBJ1-5; D might be TRBD1 (6 bases). Germline V lookup: CDR1 LNHNV, CDR2 YYDKDF (reference sequence). This CDR3 region has 15 residues. The CDR3 sequence: CATIRDGGESQPQHF. The DNA for the CDR3 is TGTGCCACCATCAGAGACGGGGGCGAGAGTCAGCCCCAGCATTTT.